This T cell receptor (beta chain) originates from a study of cytomegalovirus exposure and HLA in healthy donors. As for the donors, each was a healthy bone marrow donor. The PCR used 60 Vbeta and 13 Jbeta primers. Produced via immunoSEQ multiplex PCR; TCRdb's table is partial and in-frame only. Among roughly 100,000 clones listed, around three quarters were seen once. Germline V gene data show CDR1 as SGHTA and CDR2 as FQGNSA. V gave up 4 bases and J gave up 0 bases, with 13 bases separating them. The CDR3 covers 15 residues. The rearrangement links TRBV7-2 to TRBJ2-7; a weak D match, TRBD2 (6 bases). Sequences were obtained from PBMCs. This TCR was recovered from a male donor in good health and CMV-seropositive. The CDR3 sequence: CASSYERASSYEQYF. The CDR3 DNA reads TGTGCCAGCAGCTACGAGCGGGCAAGCTCCTACGAGCAGTACTTC.